The TCR beta chain described here comes from a study of CD8 T cells in Susac syndrome. Study at large: There were Susac syndrome patients who were therapy-naive at blood draw, others on corticosteroids, and others on intravenous immunoglobulin alone.

Trimming took 6 bases from V and 1 from J, leaving 4 bases between them. The CDR3 runs 11 residues. RNA totalling about 0.5 to 1 ug underwent reverse transcription with random hexamers. The TCR beta CDR3 was amplified by immunoSEQ multiplex PCR across 54 Vbeta, 13 Jbeta. TCRdb ran MiXCR on the immunoSEQ multiplex PCR reads and lists one entry per CDR3 protein. This repertoire shows about 240,000 distinct CDR3 sequences, almost 97% found once; its top ten account for roughly 0.1%. The chain is built from TRBV12-3 or TRBV12-4 and TRBJ2-7; no reliable D call. The receptor comes from a human donor with Susac syndrome. The sequencing input was CD4+ T cells from PBMCs. This CDR3 is CASRQSYEQYF. In DNA, the CDR3 is TGTGCCAGCAGGCAGTCCTACGAGCAGTACTTC.